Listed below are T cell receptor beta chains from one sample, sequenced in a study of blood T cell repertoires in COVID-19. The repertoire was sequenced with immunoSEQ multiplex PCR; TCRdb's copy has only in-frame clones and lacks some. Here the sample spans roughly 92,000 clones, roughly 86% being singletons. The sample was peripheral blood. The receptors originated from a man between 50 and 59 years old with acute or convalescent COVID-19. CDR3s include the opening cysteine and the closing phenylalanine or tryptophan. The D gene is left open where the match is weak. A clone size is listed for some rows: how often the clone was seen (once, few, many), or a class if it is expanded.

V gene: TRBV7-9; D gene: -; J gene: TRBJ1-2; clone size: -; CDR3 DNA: TGTGCCAGCAGCTTAGCGGCCCCGATTATCTATGGCTACACCTTC; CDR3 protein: CASSLAAPIIYGYTF
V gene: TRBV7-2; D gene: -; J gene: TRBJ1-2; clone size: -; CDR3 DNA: TGTGCCAGCAGCTTATTACGGGGATTAGAGGGCTACACCTTC; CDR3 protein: CASSLLRGLEGYTF
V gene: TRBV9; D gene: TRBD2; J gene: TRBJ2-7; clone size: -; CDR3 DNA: TGTGCCAGCAGCGTAGGACTAGCGGGAGAAGGCCCAGACGAGCAGTACTTC; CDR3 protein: CASSVGLAGEGPDEQYF
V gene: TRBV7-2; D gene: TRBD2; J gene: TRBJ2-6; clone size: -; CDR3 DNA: TGTGCCAGCAGCTTAGTAGGCAGGGCGGGGGCTGGGGCCAACGTCCTGACTTTC; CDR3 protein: CASSLVGRAGAGANVLTF
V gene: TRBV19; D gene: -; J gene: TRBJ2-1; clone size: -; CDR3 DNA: TGTGCCAGTAGTATAGATGCCCGGCTAGCCGGTGAGCAGTTCTTC; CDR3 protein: CASSIDARLAGEQFF
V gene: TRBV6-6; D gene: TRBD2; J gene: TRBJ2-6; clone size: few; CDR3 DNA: TGTGCCAGCAGTCCTGGACTAGCGGGATTCTCTGGGGCCAACGTCCTGACTTTC; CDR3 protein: CASSPGLAGFSGANVLTF
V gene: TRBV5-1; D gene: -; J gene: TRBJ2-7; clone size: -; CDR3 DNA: TGCGCCAGCAGGAGGGACACCTACTACGAGCAGTACTTC; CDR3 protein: CASRRDTYYEQYF
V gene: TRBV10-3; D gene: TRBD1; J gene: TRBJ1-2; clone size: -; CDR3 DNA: TGTGCCATCAGAAAAGGACAGGACTATGGCTACACCTTC; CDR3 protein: CAIRKGQDYGYTF
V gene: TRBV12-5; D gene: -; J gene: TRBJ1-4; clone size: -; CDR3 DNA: TGTGCTAGTGGTTTGGCTTCCCTATCCTATGAAAAACTGTTTTTT; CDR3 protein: CASGLASLSYEKLFF
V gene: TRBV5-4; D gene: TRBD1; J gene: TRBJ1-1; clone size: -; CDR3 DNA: TGTGCCAGCAGGGACACCACAGGGGGCGAATACACTGAAGCTTTCTTT; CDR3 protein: CASRDTTGGEYTEAFF
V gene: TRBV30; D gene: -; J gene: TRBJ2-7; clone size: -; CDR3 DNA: TGTGCCTGGCTACGAGGCGGCGAGCAGTACTTC; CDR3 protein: CAWLRGGEQYF
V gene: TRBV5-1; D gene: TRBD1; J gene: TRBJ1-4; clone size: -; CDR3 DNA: TGCGCCAGCAGCGCCTCTGCACAGGGGTTAAATGAAAAACTGTTTTTT; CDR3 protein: CASSASAQGLNEKLFF
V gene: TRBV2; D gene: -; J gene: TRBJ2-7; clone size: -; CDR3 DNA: TGTGCCAGCAGTCCCCAGTCCTACGAGCAGTACTTC; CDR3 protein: CASSPQSYEQYF
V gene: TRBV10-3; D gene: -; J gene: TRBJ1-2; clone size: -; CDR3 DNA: TGTGCCATCAGTAGCACCGGGGGGGGGTTGGCCTATGGCTACACCTTC; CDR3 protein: CAISSTGGGLAYGYTF
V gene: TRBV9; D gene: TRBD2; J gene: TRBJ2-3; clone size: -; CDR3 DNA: TGTGCCAGCAGCGCGGGACTAGCGGGACGAAGTATCGATACGCAGTATTTT; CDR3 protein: CASSAGLAGRSIDTQYF
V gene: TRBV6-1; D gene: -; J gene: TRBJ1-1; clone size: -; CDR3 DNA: TGTGCCAGCAGTGCTCGGGCCCGGACAGCCATGAACACTGAAGCTTTCTTT; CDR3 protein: CASSARARTAMNTEAFF